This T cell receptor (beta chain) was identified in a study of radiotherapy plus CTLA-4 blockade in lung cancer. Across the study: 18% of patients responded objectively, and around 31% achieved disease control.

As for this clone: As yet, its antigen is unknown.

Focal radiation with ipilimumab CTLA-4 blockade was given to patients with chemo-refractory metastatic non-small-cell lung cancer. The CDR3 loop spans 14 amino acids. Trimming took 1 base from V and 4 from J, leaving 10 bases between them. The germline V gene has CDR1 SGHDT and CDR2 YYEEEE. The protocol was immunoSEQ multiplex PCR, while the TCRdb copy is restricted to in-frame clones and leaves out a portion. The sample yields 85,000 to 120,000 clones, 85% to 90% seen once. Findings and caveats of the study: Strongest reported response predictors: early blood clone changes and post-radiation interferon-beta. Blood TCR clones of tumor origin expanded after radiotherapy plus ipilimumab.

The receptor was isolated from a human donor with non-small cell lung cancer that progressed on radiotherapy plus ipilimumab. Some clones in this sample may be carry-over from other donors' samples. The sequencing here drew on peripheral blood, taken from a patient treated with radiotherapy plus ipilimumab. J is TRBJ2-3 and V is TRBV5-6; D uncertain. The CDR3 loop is CASSLKPTSDTQYF. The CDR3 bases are TGTGCCAGCAGCTTGAAGCCTACCTCAGATACGCAGTATTTT.